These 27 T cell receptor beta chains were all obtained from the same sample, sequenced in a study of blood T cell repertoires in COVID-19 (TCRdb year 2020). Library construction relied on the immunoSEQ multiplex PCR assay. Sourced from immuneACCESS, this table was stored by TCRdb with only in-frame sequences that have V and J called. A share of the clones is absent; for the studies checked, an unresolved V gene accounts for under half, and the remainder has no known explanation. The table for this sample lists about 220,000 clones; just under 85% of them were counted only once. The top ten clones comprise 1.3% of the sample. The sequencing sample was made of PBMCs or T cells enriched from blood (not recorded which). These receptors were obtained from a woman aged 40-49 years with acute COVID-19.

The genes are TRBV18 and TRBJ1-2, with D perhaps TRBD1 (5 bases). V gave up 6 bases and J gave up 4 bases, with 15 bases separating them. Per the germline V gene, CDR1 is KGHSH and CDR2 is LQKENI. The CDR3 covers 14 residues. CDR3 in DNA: TGTGCCAGCTCCCCCACGGTACAGGCCTATGGCTACACCTTC. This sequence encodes CASSPTVQAYGYTF.

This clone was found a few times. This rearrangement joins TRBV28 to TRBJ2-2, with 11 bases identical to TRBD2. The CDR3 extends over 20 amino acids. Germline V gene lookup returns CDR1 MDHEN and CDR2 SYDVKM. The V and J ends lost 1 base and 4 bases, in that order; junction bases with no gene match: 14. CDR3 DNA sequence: TGTGCCAGCAGTTTATTCCCCCGAGCGTTAGCGGGAGGGCGCACCGGGGAGCTGTTTTTT. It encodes CASSLFPRALAGGRTGELFF.

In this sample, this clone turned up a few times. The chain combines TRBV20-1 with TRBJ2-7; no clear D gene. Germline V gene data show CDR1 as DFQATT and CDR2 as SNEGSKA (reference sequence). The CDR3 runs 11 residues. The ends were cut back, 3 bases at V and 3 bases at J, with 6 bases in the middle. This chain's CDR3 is CSARTLYEQYF. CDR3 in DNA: TGCAGTGCTAGGACACTCTACGAGCAGTACTTC.

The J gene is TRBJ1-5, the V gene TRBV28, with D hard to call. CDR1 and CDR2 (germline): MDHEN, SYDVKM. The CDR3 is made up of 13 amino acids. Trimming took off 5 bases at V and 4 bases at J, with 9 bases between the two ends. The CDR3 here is CASSNSANQPQHF. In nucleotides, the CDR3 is TGTGCCAGCAGTAACAGTGCAAATCAGCCCCAGCATTTT.

The CDR3 DNA sequence: TGTGCCAGCATCAATCAGGGGGGCACTGAAGCTTTCTTT. Translated: CASINQGGTEAFF. J is TRBJ1-1 and V is TRBV7-9; 7 bases are shared with TRBD1. J was trimmed by 4 bases and V by 7 bases; bases with no gene match: 6. The CDR3 runs 13 residues. Per germline, CDR1 SEHNR and CDR2 FQNEAQ (reference sequence).

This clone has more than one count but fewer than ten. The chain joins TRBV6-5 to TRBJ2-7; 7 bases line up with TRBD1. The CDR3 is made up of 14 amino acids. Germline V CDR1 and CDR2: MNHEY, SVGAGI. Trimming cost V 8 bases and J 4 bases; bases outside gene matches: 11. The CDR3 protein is CASQRVTGIYEQYF. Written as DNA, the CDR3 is TGTGCCAGCCAACGGGTGACAGGGATTTACGAGCAGTACTTC.

This CDR3 is CASSHGGGQFF. The CDR3 nucleotides read TGTGCCAGCAGCCACGGGGGGGGGCAGTTCTTC. This chain joins TRBV14 and TRBJ2-1; TRBD2 matches at 8 bases. Germline CDR1 and CDR2: SGHDN and FVKESK. V lost 3 bases, J lost 12 bases, and 1 base stayed unmatched. The CDR3 extends over 11 amino acids.

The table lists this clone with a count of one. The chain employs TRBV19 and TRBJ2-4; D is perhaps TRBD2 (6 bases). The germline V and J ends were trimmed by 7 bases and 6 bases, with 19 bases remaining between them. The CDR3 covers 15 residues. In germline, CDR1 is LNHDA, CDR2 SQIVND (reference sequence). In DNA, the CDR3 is TGTGCCAGTACCAAGACCGGGGGTTTGGGAAACATTCAGTACTTC. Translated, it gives CASTKTGGLGNIQYF.

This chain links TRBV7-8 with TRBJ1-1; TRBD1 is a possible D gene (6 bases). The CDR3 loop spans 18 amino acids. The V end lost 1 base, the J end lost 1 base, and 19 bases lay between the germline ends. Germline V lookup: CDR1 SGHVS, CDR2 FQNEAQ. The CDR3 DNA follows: TGTGCCAGCAGCTTAGGTTGGGCAGTGGACAGAAGGAACACTGAAGCTTTCTTT. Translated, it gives CASSLGWAVDRRNTEAFF.

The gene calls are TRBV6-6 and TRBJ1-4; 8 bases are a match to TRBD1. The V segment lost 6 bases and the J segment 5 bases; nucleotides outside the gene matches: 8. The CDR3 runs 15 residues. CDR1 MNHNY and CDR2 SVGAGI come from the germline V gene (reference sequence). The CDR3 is CASRYGQGPNEKLFF. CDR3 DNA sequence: TGTGCCAGCAGATACGGACAGGGACCAAATGAAAAACTGTTTTTT.

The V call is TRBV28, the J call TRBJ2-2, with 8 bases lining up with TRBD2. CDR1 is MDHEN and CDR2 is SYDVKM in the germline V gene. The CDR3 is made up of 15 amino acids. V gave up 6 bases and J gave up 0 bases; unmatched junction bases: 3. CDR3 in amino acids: CASRPGLANTGELFF. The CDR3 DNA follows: TGTGCCAGCAGACCGGGACTAGCGAACACCGGGGAGCTGTTTTTT.

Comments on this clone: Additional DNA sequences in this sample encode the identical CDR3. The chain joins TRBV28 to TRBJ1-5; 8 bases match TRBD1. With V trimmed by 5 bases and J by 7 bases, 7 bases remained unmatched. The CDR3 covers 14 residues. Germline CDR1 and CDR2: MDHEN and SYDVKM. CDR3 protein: CASSLGQGRQPQHF. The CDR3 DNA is TGTGCCAGCAGTCTAGGACAGGGAAGGCAGCCCCAGCATTTT.

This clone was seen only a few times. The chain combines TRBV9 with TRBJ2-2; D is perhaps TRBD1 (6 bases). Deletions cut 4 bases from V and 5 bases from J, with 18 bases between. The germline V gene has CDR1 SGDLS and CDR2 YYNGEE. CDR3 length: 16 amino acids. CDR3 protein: CASSFLPGDGTGELFF. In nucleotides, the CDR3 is TGTGCCAGCAGCTTCCTACCAGGGGATGGGACCGGGGAGCTGTTTTTT.

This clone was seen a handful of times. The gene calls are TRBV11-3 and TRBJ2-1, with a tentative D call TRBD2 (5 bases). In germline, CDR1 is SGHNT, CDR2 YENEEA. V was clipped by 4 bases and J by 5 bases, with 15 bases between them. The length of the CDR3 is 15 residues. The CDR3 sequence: CASSYTGSGNNEQFF. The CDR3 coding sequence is TGTGCCAGCAGCTACACGGGGTCAGGAAACAATGAGCAGTTCTTC.

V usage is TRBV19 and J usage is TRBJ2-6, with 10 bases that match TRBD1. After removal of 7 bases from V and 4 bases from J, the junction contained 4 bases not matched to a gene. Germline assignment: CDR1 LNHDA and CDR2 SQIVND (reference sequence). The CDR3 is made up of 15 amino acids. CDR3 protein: CASNDRGLGANVLTF. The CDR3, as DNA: TGTGCCAGTAACGACAGGGGGCTCGGGGCCAACGTCCTGACTTTC.

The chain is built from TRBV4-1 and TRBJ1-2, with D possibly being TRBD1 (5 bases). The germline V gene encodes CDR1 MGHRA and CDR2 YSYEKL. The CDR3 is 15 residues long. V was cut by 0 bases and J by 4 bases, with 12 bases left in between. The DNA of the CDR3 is TGCGCCAGCAGCCAAGACCCACAGGCAACCTATGGCTACACCTTC. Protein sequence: CASSQDPQATYGYTF.

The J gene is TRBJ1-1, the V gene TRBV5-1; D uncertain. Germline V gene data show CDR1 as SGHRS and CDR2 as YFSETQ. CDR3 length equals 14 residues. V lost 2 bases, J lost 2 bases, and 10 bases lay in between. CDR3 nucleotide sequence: TGCGCCAGCAGCTTACAGTCCCTAAACACTGAAGCTTTCTTT. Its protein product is CASSLQSLNTEAFF.

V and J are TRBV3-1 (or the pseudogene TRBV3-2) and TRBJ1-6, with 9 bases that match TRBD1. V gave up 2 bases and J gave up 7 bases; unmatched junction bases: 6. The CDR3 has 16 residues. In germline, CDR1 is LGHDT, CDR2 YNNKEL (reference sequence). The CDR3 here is CASSQPLTGGNSPLHF. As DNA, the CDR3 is TGTGCCAGCAGCCAACCCCTTACAGGGGGCAATTCACCCCTCCACTTT.

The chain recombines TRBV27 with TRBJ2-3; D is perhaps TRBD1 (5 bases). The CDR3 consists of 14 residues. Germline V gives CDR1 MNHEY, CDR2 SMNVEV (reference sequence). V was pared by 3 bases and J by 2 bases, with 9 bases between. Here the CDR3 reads CASSFTGYTDTQYF. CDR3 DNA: TGTGCCAGCAGTTTTACAGGCTACACAGATACGCAGTATTTT.

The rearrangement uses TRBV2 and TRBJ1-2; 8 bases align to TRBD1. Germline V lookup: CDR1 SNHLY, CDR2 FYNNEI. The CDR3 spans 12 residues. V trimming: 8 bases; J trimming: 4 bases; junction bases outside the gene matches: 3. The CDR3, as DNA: TGTGCCAGCGGACAGGGTAGCTATGGCTACACCTTC. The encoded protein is CASGQGSYGYTF.

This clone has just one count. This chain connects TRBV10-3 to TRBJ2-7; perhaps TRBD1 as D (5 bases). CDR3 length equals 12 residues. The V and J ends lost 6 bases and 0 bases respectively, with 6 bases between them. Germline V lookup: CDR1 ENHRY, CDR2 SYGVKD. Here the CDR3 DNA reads TGTGCCATCAGACAGGACTCCTACGAGCAGTACTTC. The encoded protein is CAIRQDSYEQYF.

CDR3 sequence reads: CASSSIRGAYTF. CDR3 nucleotide sequence: TGTGCCAGCAGCTCTATACGCGGTGCCTACACCTTC. V is TRBV11-2 and J is TRBJ1-2; unclear D gene. CDR3 length: 12 residues. Germline CDR1 reads SGHAT; CDR2 reads FQNNGV. V lost 4 bases and J lost 10, with 13 bases in between.

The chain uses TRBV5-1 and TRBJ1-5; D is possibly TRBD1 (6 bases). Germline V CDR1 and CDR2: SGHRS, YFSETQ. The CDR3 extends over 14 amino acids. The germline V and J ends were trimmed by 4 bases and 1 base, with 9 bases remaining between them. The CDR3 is CASSPGQSNQPQHF. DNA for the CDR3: TGCGCCAGCAGCCCCGGACAGAGCAATCAGCCCCAGCATTTT.

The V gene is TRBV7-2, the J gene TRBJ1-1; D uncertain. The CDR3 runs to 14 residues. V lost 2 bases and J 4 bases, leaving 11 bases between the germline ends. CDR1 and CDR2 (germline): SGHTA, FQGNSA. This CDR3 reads CASSLRPLSTEAFF. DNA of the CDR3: TGTGCCAGCAGCTTACGCCCCTTGAGCACTGAAGCTTTCTTT.

Written as DNA, the CDR3 is TGTGCCAGCAGCTCGCCCATTTTAGACTCTGGAAACACCATATATTTT. It codes for CASSSPILDSGNTIYF. V and J are TRBV7-8 and TRBJ1-3, with D unclear. CDR3 length: 16 amino acids. Germline lookup yields CDR1 SGHVS and CDR2 FQNEAQ. V was trimmed by 4 bases and J by 0 bases, leaving 13 bases between them.

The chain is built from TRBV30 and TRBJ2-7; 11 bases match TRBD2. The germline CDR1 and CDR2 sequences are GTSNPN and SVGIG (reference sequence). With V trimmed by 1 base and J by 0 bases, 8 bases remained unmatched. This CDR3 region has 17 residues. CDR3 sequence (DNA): TGTGCCTGGAGTGAGGGACTAGCGGACTCAAGCTCCTACGAGCAGTACTTC. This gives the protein CAWSEGLADSSSYEQYF.

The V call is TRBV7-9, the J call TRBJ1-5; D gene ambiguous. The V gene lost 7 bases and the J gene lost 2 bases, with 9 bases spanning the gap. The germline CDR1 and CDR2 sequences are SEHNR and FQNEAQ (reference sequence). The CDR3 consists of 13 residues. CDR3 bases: TGTGCCAGCACCGCTAGCGGCAATCAGCCCCAGCATTTT. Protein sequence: CASTASGNQPQHF.